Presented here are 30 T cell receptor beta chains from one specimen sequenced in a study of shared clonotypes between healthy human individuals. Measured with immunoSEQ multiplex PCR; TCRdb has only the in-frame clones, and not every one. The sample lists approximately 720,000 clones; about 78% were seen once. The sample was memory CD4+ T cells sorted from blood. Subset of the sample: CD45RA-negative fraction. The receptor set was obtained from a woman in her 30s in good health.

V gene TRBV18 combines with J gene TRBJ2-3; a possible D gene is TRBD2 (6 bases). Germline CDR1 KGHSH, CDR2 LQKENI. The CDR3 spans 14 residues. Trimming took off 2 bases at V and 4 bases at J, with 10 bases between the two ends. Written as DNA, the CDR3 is TGTGCCAGCTCACCAGATGCTAGCGCAGATACGCAGTATTTT. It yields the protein CASSPDASADTQYF.

The CDR3 DNA follows: TGCGCCAGCAGCCAAAATACGAGGGGTGAGCAGTTCTTC. Translating it yields CASSQNTRGEQFF. V gene TRBV4-1 combines with J gene TRBJ2-1, with D perhaps being TRBD1 or TRBD2 (5 bases each). Trimming removed 2 bases from V and 9 bases from J, with 11 bases in between. Germline V gene lookup returns CDR1 MGHRA and CDR2 YSYEKL. The CDR3 covers 13 residues.

The CDR3 reads CASSGVPGTGNTIYF. The CDR3 DNA reads TGCGCCAGCAGCGGGGTTCCGGGGACTGGAAACACCATATATTTT. The rearrangement joins TRBV5-1 to TRBJ1-3; D unresolved. The CDR3 runs to 15 residues. Trimming removed 4 bases at V and 2 bases at J, with 13 bases between. CDR1 is SGHRS, CDR2 YFSETQ, per germline.

The CDR3 protein is CASSPGRTSGRGETQYF. As DNA, the CDR3 is TGCGCCAGCAGCCCCGGGCGAACTAGCGGGAGGGGGGAGACCCAGTACTTC. The chain couples TRBV4-1 to TRBJ2-5; 13 bases map to TRBD2. This CDR3 is built from 17 residues. After removal of 4 bases from V and 5 bases from J, the junction contained 10 bases not matched to a gene. The V gene's germline CDR1 is MGHRA and CDR2 YSYEKL.

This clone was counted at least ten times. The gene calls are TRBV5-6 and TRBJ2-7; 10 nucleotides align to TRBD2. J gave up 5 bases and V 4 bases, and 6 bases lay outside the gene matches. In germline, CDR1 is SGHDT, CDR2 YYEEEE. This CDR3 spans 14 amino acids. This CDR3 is CASSRRLAGDEQYF. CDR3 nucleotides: TGTGCCAGCAGCCGGAGGCTAGCGGGAGACGAGCAGTACTTC.

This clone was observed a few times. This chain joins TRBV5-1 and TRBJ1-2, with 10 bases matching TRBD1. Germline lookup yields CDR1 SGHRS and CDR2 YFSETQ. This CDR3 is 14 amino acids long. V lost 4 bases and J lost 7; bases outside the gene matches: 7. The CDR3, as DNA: TGCGCCAGCAGCGCGGGACAGGGGAGCGGTGGCTACACCTTC. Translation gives CASSAGQGSGGYTF.

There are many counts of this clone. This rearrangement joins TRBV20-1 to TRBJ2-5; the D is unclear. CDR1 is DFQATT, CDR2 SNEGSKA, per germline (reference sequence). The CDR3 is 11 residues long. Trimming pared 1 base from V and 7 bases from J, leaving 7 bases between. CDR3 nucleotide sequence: TGCAGTGCTAGAGTTCCTCCGACCCAGTACTTC. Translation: CSARVPPTQYF.

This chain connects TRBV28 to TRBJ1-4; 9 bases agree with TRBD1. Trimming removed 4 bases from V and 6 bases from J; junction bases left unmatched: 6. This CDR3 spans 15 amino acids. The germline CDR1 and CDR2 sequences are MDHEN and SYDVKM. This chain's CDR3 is CASSSPGQGHEKLFF. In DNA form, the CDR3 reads TGTGCCAGCAGTTCCCCGGGACAGGGACATGAAAAACTGTTTTTT.

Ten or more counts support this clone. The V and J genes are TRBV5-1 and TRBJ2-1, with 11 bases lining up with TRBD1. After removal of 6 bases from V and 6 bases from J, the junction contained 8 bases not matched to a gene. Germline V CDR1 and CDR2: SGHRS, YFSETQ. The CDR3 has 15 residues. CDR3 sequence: CASTEGQGVVNEQFF. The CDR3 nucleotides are TGCGCCAGCACCGAGGGACAGGGGGTCGTCAATGAGCAGTTCTTC. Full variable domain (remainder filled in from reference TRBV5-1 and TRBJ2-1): KAGVTQTPRYLIKTRGQQVTLSCSPISGHRSVSWYQQTPGQGLQFLFEYFSETQRNKGNFPGRFSGRQFSNSRSEMNVSTLELGDSALYLCASTEGQGVVNEQFFGPGTRLTVL.

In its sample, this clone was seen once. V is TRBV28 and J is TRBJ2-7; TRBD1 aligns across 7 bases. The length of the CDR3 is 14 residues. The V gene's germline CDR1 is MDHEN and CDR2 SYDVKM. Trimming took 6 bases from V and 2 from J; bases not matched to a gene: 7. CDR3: CASRLRDSTYEQYF. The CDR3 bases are TGTGCCAGCAGACTCCGGGACAGTACCTACGAGCAGTACTTC.

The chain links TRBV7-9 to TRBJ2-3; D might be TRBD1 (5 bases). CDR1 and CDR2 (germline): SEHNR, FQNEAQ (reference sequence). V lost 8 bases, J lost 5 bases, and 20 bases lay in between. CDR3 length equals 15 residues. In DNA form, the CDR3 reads TGTGCCAGCCAAAGGCACGGCAGGGTAGAAGATACGCAGTATTTT. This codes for CASQRHGRVEDTQYF.

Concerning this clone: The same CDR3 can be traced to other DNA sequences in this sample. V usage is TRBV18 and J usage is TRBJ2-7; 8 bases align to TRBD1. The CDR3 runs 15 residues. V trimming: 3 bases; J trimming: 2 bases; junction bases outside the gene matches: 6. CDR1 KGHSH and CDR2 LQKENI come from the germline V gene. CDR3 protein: CASSPAGTGTYEQYF. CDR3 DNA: TGTGCCAGCTCACCCGCCGGGACAGGAACCTACGAGCAGTACTTC. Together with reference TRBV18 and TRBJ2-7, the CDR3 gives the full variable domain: NAGVMQNPRHLVRRRGQEARLRCSPMKGHSHVYWYRQLPEEGLKFMVYLQKENIIDESGMPKERFSAEFPKEGPSILRIQQVVRGDSAAYFCASSPAGTGTYEQYFGPGTRLTVT.

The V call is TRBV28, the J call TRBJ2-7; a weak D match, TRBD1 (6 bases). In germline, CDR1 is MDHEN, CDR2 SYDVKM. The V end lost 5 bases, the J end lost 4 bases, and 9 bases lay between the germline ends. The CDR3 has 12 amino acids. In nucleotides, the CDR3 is TGTGCCAGCAGTCGGACAGAATACGAGCAGTACTTC. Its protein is CASSRTEYEQYF. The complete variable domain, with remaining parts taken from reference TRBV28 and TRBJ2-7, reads DVKVTQSSRYLVKRTGEKVFLECVQDMDHENMFWYRQDPGLGLRLIYFSYDVKMKEKGDIPEGYSVSREKKERFSLILESASTNQTSMYLCASSRTEYEQYFGPGTRLTVT.

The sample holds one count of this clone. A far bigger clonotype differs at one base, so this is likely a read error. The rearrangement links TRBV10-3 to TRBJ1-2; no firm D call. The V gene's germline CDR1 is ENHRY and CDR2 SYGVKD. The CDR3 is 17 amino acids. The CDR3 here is CATSESGVSVVPYGYTF. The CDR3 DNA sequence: TGTGCCACCAGTGAGTCGGGCGTATCGGTCGTACCGTACGGCTACACCTTC.

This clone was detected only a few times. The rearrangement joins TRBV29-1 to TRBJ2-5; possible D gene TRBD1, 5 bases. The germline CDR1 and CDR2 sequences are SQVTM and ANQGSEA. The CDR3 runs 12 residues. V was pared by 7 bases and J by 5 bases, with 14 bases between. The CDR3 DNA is TGCAGCGCACTGACAGACGGGGAGACCCAGTACTTC. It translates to CSALTDGETQYF.

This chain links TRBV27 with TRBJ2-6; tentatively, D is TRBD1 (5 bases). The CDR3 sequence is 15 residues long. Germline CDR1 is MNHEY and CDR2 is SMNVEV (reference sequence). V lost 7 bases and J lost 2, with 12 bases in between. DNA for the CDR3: TGTGCCAGCACTAAACTGGGGCCTGGGGCCAACGTCCTGACTTTC. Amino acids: CASTKLGPGANVLTF.

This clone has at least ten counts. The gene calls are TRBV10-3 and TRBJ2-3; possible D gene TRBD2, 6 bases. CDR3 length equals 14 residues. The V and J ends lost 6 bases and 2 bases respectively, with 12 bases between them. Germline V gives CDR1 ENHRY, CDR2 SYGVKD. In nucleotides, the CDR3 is TGTGCCATCAGCTCTAGCGAAACCACAGATACGCAGTATTTT. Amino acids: CAISSSETTDTQYF.

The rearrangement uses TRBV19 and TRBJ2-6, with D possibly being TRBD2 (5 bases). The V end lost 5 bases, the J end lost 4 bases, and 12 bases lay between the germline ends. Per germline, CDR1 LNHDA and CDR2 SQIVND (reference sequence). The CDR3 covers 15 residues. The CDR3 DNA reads TGTGCCAGTAGTGACGAGGGAACCGGGGCCAACGTCCTGACTTTC. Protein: CASSDEGTGANVLTF.

The CDR3 here is CATSRDVNPHNEQFF. The CDR3 nucleotides read TGTGCCACCAGCAGAGACGTCAATCCCCACAATGAGCAGTTCTTC. V usage is TRBV15 and J usage is TRBJ2-1; D call uncertain. CDR3 size: 15 residues. Deletions cut 0 bases from V and 5 bases from J, with 11 bases between. The germline V gene has CDR1 LNHNV and CDR2 YYDKDF (reference sequence).

The CDR3 DNA follows: TGTGCCCGTGACAGGAACACTGAAGCTTTCTTT. It yields the protein CARDRNTEAFF. The genes are TRBV30 and TRBJ1-1, with a weak D call TRBD1 (5 bases). With 8 bases removed from V and 1 base from J, the gap between germline ends came to 8 bases. This CDR3 has 11 amino acids. Per germline, CDR1 GTSNPN and CDR2 SVGIG (reference sequence). Full variable domain (rest looked up from reference TRBV30 and TRBJ1-1): SQTIHQWPATLVQPVGSPLSLECTVEGTSNPNLYWYRQAAGRGLQLLFYSVGIGQISSEVPQNLSASRPQDRQFILSSKKLLLSDSGFYLCARDRNTEAFFGQGTRLTVV.

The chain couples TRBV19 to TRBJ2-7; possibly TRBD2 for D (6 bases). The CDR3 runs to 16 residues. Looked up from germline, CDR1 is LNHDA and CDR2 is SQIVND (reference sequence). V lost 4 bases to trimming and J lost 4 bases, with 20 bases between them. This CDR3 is CASSTLGGGSGYEQYF. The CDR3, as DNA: TGTGCCAGTAGTACCCTGGGTGGAGGGAGCGGGTACGAGCAGTACTTC.

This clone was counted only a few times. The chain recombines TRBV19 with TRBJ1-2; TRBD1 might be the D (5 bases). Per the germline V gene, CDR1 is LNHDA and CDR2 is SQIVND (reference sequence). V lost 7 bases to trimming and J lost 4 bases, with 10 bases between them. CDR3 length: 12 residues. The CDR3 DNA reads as TGTGCCAGTAACGCTGGGGGCTATGGCTACACCTTC. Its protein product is CASNAGGYGYTF.

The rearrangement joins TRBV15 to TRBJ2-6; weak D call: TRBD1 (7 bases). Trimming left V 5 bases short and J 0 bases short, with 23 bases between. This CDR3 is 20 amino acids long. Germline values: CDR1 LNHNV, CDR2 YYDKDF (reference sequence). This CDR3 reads CATSGKTAGQLSSGANVLTF. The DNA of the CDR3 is TGTGCCACCAGCGGAAAGACCGCGGGACAGTTGAGCTCTGGGGCCAACGTCCTGACTTTC.

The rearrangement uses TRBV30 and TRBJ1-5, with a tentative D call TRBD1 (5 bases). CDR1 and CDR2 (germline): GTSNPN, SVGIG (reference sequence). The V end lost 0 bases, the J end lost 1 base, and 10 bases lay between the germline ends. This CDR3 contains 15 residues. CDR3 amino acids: CAWSVEGRSNQPQHF. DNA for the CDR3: TGTGCCTGGAGTGTGGAGGGACGGAGCAATCAGCCCCAGCATTTT.

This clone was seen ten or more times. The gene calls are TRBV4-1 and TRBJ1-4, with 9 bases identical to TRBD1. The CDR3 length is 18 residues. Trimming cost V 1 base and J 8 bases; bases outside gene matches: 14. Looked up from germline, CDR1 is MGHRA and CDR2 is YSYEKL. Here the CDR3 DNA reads TGCGCCAGCAGCCAAGGCAATTTTGGGACAGGGCTAGGAGAAAAACTGTTTTTT. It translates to CASSQGNFGTGLGEKLFF.

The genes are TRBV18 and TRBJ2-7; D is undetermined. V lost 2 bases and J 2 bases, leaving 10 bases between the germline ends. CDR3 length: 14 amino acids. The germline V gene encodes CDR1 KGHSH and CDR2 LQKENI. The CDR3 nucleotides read TGTGCCAGCTCACCAAGGTCACACCCCTACGAGCAGTACTTC. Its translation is CASSPRSHPYEQYF.

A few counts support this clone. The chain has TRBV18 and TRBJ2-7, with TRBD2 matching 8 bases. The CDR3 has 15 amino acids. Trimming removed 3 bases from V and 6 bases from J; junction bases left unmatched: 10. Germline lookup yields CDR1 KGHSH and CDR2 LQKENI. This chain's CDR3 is CASSPLTAGEGEQYF. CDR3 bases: TGTGCCAGCTCACCTTTGACAGCGGGAGAGGGCGAGCAGTACTTC.

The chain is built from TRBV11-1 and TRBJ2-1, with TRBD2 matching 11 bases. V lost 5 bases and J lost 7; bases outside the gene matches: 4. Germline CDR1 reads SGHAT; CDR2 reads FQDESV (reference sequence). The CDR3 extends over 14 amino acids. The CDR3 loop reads CASSPSGRFNEQFF. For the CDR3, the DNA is TGTGCCAGCAGCCCTAGCGGGAGGTTTAATGAGCAGTTCTTC.

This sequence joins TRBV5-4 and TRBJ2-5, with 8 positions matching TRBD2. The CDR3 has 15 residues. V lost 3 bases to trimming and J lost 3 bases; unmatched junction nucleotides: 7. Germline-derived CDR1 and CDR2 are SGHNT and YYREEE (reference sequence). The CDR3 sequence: CASSSQREWEETQYF. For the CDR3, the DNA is TGTGCCAGCAGCTCGCAGCGGGAGTGGGAAGAGACCCAGTACTTC.

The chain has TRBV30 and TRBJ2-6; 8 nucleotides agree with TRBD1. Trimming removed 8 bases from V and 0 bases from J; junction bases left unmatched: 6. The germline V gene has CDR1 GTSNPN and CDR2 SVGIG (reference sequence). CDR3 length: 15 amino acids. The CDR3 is CAIGQGSSGANVLTF. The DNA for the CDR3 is TGTGCCATAGGACAGGGCAGCTCTGGGGCCAACGTCCTGACTTTC.